This T cell receptor (beta chain) was profiled in a study of OX40 agonist ivuxolimab in advanced cancers. Looking at the study overall: Dose-escalation subjects each had hepatocellular carcinoma, melanoma, renal cell or head and neck cancer. Cohort: around 83% men, mean age 60, aged about 20 to 79.

Study conclusions and caveats: Which antigen the expanded peripheral T cells recognized is unknown. Both blood CD4+ and CD8+ T cells showed clonal growth by week 6 at 0.1 to 3.0 mg/kg.

For this clone: The target antigen is unknown.

V lost 3 bases and J lost 3, with 6 bases in between. Per germline, CDR1 SGHAT and CDR2 FQNNGV. CDR3 length: 13 amino acids. The repertoire was sequenced with immunoSEQ multiplex PCR; TCRdb's copy has only in-frame clones and lacks some. The table has more than 100,000 clones, 75% to 90% seen once. The V call is TRBV11-2, the J call TRBJ2-1; D uncertain. This receptor was taken from an adult with an advanced solid tumor such as melanoma, head and neck, liver or kidney cancer. The sequences come from CD4+ or CD8+ T cells sorted from blood, collected in a trial of the OX40 agonist ivuxolimab. CDR3: CASSFSLYNEQFF. The CDR3, as DNA: TGTGCCAGCAGCTTCTCACTCTACAATGAGCAGTTCTTC.